Below, 2 T cell receptor beta chains from the same sample are listed, as sequenced in a study of beta chain features in type 1 diabetes. Sequencing targeted expressed TCRB transcripts, as all isolated RNA had been reverse transcribed. TCRdb's table, derived via immunoSEQ multiplex PCR, lists solely in-frame clones and lacks some. Of around 430,000 clones in the sample, 25% to 35% are singletons; the top ten hold roughly 0.066%. Sequencing was performed on naive CD4+ T cells from blood. All receptors come from a man younger than 35 in good health.

J is TRBJ2-3 and V is TRBV7-9, with TRBD2 as a possible D gene (5 bases). The CDR3 length is 13 residues. Deletions cut 1 base from V and 4 bases from J, with 6 bases between. Germline lookup yields CDR1 SEHNR and CDR2 FQNEAQ (reference sequence). The CDR3 nucleotides read TGTGCCAGCAGCTTAGAGCGGCCAGATACGCAGTATTTT. Encoded protein: CASSLERPDTQYF.

A few counts support this clone. The chain links TRBV18 to TRBJ1-2; D is ambiguous. Trimming took 2 bases from V and 7 from J, leaving 11 bases between them. The V gene's germline CDR1 is KGHSH and CDR2 LQKENI. The CDR3 totals 13 residues. This CDR3 reads CASSPSGVRGYTF. The CDR3 region has the DNA TGTGCCAGCTCACCAAGCGGAGTCCGTGGCTACACCTTC.